This TCR beta chain came from a study of cytomegalovirus exposure and HLA in healthy donors. Study summary: HLA-typed donors were the source of roughly 85 million unique TCRs held in an early data release. Study findings and constraints: Versus the approximately 720-donor mean, an Asian-associated ancestry cluster reportedly showed fewer N-insertions in a later analysis. TCR beta V segments were, for the most part, productive about 87% or about 30% of the time in an earlier analysis.

Note on this clone: Antigen unknown.

PCR involved 60 Vbeta and 13 Jbeta primers. Per the original data handling: Unique TCR beta chains numbered roughly 84 million in a later analysis, with roughly 9.9 million shared. Profiled with immunoSEQ multiplex PCR; TCRdb holds only in-frame clones, not every one. V, J and clone size derive from that table, while D and trimming were established from the DNA sequence. The sample holds some 150,000 clones; about 79% are singletons and the top ten take 0.6% to 0.95%. This TCR came from a female donor in good health and CMV-seronegative. Sample: PBMCs.

Here the CDR3 DNA reads TGCGCCAGCAGCTACCTAGCGGGAGGGACCAATGAGCAGTTCTTC. Amino acids: CASSYLAGGTNEQFF. The gene calls are TRBV5-1 and TRBJ2-1; 12 bases map to TRBD2. CDR1 is SGHRS and CDR2 is YFSETQ in the germline V gene. The CDR3 is 15 residues long. The V segment lost 3 bases and the J segment 6 bases; nucleotides outside the gene matches: 4.